Below, one TCR beta chain is given with its context. A sample-barcoded 5' primer and a J-beta primer mix were used in a second PCR of roughly 7 to 11 cycles. From the 5' RACE reads, TCRdb called clonotypes with MiXCR, one entry per CDR3 protein. The sample holds 700,000 or so distinct CDR3 sequences, less than 45% seen once. The sample comes from a study of blood T cells in healthy people across ages. The V end lost 3 bases, the J end lost 8 bases, and 16 bases lay between the germline ends. This CDR3 contains 15 residues. Looked up from germline, CDR1 is SGHTA and CDR2 is FQGNSA. The clonotype originates from an elderly man in good health. Input material: blood. The chain carries TRBV7-2 and TRBJ1-4, with D possibly TRBD1 on 5 matching bases. The CDR3 here is CASSFRPGGDEKLFF. CDR3 nucleotide sequence: TGTGCCAGCAGCTTTAGACCGGGAGGGGACGAAAAACTGTTTTTT.